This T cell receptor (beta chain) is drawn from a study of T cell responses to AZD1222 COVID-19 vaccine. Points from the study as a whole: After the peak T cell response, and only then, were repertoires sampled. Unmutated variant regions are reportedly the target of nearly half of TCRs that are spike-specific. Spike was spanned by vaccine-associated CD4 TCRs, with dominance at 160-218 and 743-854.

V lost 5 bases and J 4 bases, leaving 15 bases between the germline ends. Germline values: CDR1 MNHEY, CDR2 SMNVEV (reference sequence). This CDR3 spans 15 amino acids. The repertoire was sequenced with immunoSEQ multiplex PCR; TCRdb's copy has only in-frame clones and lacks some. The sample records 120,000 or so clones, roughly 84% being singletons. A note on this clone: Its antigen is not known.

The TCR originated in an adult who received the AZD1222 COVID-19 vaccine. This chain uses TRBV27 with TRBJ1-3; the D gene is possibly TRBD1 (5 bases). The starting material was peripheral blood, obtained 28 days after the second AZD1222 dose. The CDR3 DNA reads TGTGCCAGCAGTCACCTCGGCAGGGACGGAAACACCATATATTTT. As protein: CASSHLGRDGNTIYF.